These 8 T cell receptor beta chains came from one sample sequenced in a study of blood T cell repertoires in COVID-19. Sequenced by immunoSEQ multiplex PCR; TCRdb stores in-frame clones only, minus some. In the table there are just under 350,000 clones, 75% to 90% of which are singletons. Input material: peripheral blood. The receptors were sampled from a woman between 45 and 60 years old with COVID-19, enrolled during active disease.

The chain is built from TRBV24-1 and TRBJ2-1, with TRBD2 matching over 10 bases. The CDR3 contains 17 residues. The V gene end was trimmed by 2 bases and the J gene end by 2 bases; junction bases not matched to a gene: 5. Germline V gene lookup returns CDR1 KGHDR and CDR2 SFDVKD. For the CDR3, the DNA is TGTGCCACCAGTGATTCAAATCTAGCGGGAGCCTACAATGAGCAGTTCTTC. This encodes CATSDSNLAGAYNEQFF.

The chain employs TRBV19 and TRBJ2-5; unclear D gene. Trimming removed 7 bases at V and 2 bases at J, with 11 bases between. The CDR3 has 13 residues. Germline assignment: CDR1 LNHDA and CDR2 SQIVND (reference sequence). This chain's CDR3 is CASNSVLQETQYF. In DNA, the CDR3 is TGTGCCAGTAATTCGGTATTACAAGAGACCCAGTACTTC.

This rearrangement joins TRBV28 to TRBJ1-6; a possible D gene is TRBD1 (5 bases). The CDR3 extends over 16 amino acids. With 4 bases removed from V and 6 bases from J, the gap between germline ends came to 16 bases. Germline CDR1 reads MDHEN; CDR2 reads SYDVKM. As DNA, the CDR3 is TGTGCCAGCAGTTCATTTGCGGGACGGATTAATTCACCCCTCCACTTT. This codes for CASSSFAGRINSPLHF. Combining the CDR3 with reference TRBV28 and TRBJ1-6 gives the whole variable domain DVKVTQSSRYLVKRTGEKVFLECVQDMDHENMFWYRQDPGLGLRLIYFSYDVKMKEKGDIPEGYSVSREKKERFSLILESASTNQTSMYLCASSSFAGRINSPLHFGNGTRLTVT.

For the CDR3, the DNA is TGTGCCAGCAGCTCCAGGGGTAACGGCAATCAGCCCCAGCATTTT. Protein sequence: CASSSRGNGNQPQHF. The chain uses TRBV13 and TRBJ1-5; a weak D match, TRBD1 (6 bases). Trimming cost V 4 bases and J 2 bases, with 12 bases left between them. The CDR3 has 15 residues. Germline assignment: CDR1 PRHDT and CDR2 FYEKMQ (reference sequence).

The CDR3 DNA reads TGCGCCAGCAGTCTCGGGCTTAGCGGCTACACAGATACGCAGTATTTT. This gives the protein CASSLGLSGYTDTQYF. The chain combines TRBV5-1 with TRBJ2-3, with a weak D call TRBD2 (6 bases). Between the trimmed V and J ends, which lost 5 bases and 2 bases, there was a span of 18 bases. CDR3 length: 16 amino acids. Per the germline V gene, CDR1 is SGHRS and CDR2 is YFSETQ.

This chain joins TRBV19 and TRBJ1-5; TRBD1 agrees at 9 bases. Germline loops: CDR1 LNHDA, CDR2 SQIVND (reference sequence). The CDR3 extends over 16 amino acids. Trimming at V came to 7 bases and at J to 4 bases, leaving 11 bases not matched to a gene. Written as DNA, the CDR3 is TGTGCCAGTACCCGCGGGACAGGGCTACCAAATCAGCCCCAGCATTTT. Protein sequence: CASTRGTGLPNQPQHF.

V gene TRBV27 combines with J gene TRBJ1-5; 8 bases are shared with TRBD1. Germline assignment: CDR1 MNHEY and CDR2 SMNVEV (reference sequence). V shed 3 bases, J shed 6 bases, and the junction held 7 bases outside the gene matches. The CDR3 is 15 residues long. The CDR3 here is CASSLSGGEGQPQHF. In DNA form, the CDR3 reads TGTGCCAGCAGTTTGTCAGGGGGCGAGGGTCAGCCCCAGCATTTT.

The chain combines TRBV19 with TRBJ1-2; D remains ambiguous. V was shortened by 5 bases and J by 2 bases, with 15 bases between the two germline ends. CDR1 is LNHDA, CDR2 SQIVND, per germline (reference sequence). CDR3 length equals 15 residues. The CDR3 nucleotides read TGTGCCAGTAGTCTACCCGGCGGAACAAACTATGGCTACACCTTC. Translated: CASSLPGGTNYGYTF.